The 22 T cell receptor beta chains presented below share a single source sample, sequenced in a study of control samples from healthy donors and cancer patients. Method: immunoSEQ multiplex PCR; TCRdb's copy keeps in-frame clones and lacks some. The table includes about 77,000 clones, 92% detected once. The specimen was blood. These receptors were collected from a woman aged 60-75 years in good health.

This sequence joins TRBV27 and TRBJ1-1; D is unclear. Germline V gives CDR1 MNHEY, CDR2 SMNVEV (reference sequence). The germline V and J ends were trimmed by 8 bases and 0 bases, with 19 bases remaining between them. The length of the CDR3 is 16 residues. CDR3 nucleotides: TGTGCCAGCCTTCCCTTTAGGACGGTTATGAACACTGAAGCTTTCTTT. Amino acid sequence: CASLPFRTVMNTEAFF.

The rearrangement uses TRBV9 and TRBJ2-7, with D perhaps matching TRBD2 (6 bases). Germline CDR1 and CDR2: SGDLS and YYNGEE. Trimming stripped 4 bases from V and 3 bases from J, with 17 bases between. This CDR3 is built from 15 residues. The CDR3 DNA sequence: TGTGCCAGCAGCCCCCGAGCGGGCACGCACTACGAGCAGTACTTC. Translation gives CASSPRAGTHYEQYF.

The rearrangement uses TRBV7-8 and TRBJ1-1; D is undetermined. From germline, CDR1 is SGHVS and CDR2 FQNEAQ. V lost 5 bases, J lost 3 bases, and 10 bases lay in between. This CDR3 region has 13 residues. The CDR3 coding sequence is TGTGCCAGCAGCAAAACAGAAGACACTGAAGCTTTCTTT. Its protein is CASSKTEDTEAFF.

The chain is built from TRBV9 and TRBJ1-2; D remains ambiguous. Germline V lookup: CDR1 SGDLS, CDR2 YYNGEE. This CDR3 contains 16 residues. Deletions cut 4 bases from V and 4 bases from J, with 20 bases between. This CDR3 is CASSYYLGSSGYGYTF. The DNA for the CDR3 is TGTGCCAGCAGCTACTACCTTGGTTCGTCTGGCTATGGCTACACCTTC. Full variable domain (missing parts from reference TRBV9 and TRBJ1-2): DSGVTQTPKHLITATGQRVTLRCSPRSGDLSVYWYQQSLDQGLQFLIQYYNGEERAKGNILERFSAQQFPDLHSELNLSSLELGDSALYFCASSYYLGSSGYGYTFGSGTRLTVV.

V and J are TRBV5-4 and TRBJ1-3; 7 bases are shared with TRBD1. The CDR3 is 14 residues long. After removal of 3 bases from V and 4 bases from J, the junction contained 4 bases not matched to a gene. Per the germline V gene, CDR1 is SGHNT and CDR2 is YYREEE (reference sequence). The CDR3 bases are TGTGCCAGCAGCTCAAGCAGGGGGGGAAACACCATATATTTT. Residues: CASSSSRGGNTIYF.

Notes on this clone: Other DNA sequences from this sample encode an identical CDR3 as well. This chain connects TRBV20-1 to TRBJ1-1; D gene uncertain. The CDR3 totals 11 residues. Deletions cut 5 bases from V and 8 bases from J, with 12 bases between. Germline values: CDR1 DFQATT, CDR2 SNEGSKA (reference sequence). CDR3 coding DNA: TGCAGTGCTGGACGGGGAACGGAAGCTTTCTTT. Translating gives CSAGRGTEAFF.

This clone was counted a single time. The chain uses TRBV30 and TRBJ1-3, with D hard to call. The CDR3 runs to 12 residues. V lost 4 bases, J lost 4 bases, and 8 bases lay in between. Germline CDR1 and CDR2: GTSNPN and SVGIG (reference sequence). CDR3 nucleotide sequence: TGTGCCTGGACTGTTGTAGGAAACACCATATATTTT. Protein product: CAWTVVGNTIYF.

The chain links TRBV6-2 or TRBV6-3 to TRBJ2-4, with no clear D. The V end lost 0 bases, the J end lost 2 bases, and 8 bases lay between the germline ends. Germline V gene sequence: CDR1 MNHEY, CDR2 SVGEGT. This CDR3 has 15 residues. CDR3 loop: CASSYSRSSKNIQYF. In nucleotides, the CDR3 is TGTGCCAGCAGTTACTCGAGAAGTTCCAAAAACATTCAGTACTTC.

The CDR3 sequence is CASSLASGGSGANVLTF. The CDR3 coding sequence is TGTGCCAGCAGCCTTGCTAGCGGGGGCTCTGGGGCCAACGTCCTGACTTTC. The chain links TRBV28 to TRBJ2-6; 10 positions match TRBD2. The CDR3 contains 17 residues. V dropped 6 bases and J dropped 0; count of bases not matched to a gene: 5. Per germline, CDR1 MDHEN and CDR2 SYDVKM. Together with reference TRBV28 and TRBJ2-6, the CDR3 gives the full variable domain: DVKVTQSSRYLVKRTGEKVFLECVQDMDHENMFWYRQDPGLGLRLIYFSYDVKMKEKGDIPEGYSVSREKKERFSLILESASTNQTSMYLCASSLASGGSGANVLTFGAGSRLTVL.

J is TRBJ2-7 and V is TRBV9; the D gene is possibly TRBD1 (5 bases). With 4 bases removed from V and 0 bases from J, the gap between germline ends came to 11 bases. The CDR3 covers 14 residues. Germline V gene lookup returns CDR1 SGDLS and CDR2 YYNGEE. CDR3 DNA: TGTGCCAGCAGCCCTCAGACAGACTCCTACGAGCAGTACTTC. This codes for CASSPQTDSYEQYF. The full variable domain, rest sourced from reference TRBV9 and TRBJ2-7, is DSGVTQTPKHLITATGQRVTLRCSPRSGDLSVYWYQQSLDQGLQFLIQYYNGEERAKGNILERFSAQQFPDLHSELNLSSLELGDSALYFCASSPQTDSYEQYFGPGTRLTVT.

The DNA of the CDR3 is TGTGCCAGTAGTTTTAGTTTTGGGAGCGGCACAGATACGCAGTATTTT. Translating it yields CASSFSFGSGTDTQYF. J is TRBJ2-3 and V is TRBV19, with D maybe TRBD2 (5 bases). Germline lookup yields CDR1 LNHDA and CDR2 SQIVND (reference sequence). The CDR3 has 16 amino acids. V lost 5 bases, J lost 1 base, and 16 bases lay in between.

The rearrangement links TRBV6-5 to TRBJ2-7, with D possibly TRBD1 on 6 matching bases. V was cut by 6 bases and J by 1 base, with 13 bases left in between. This CDR3 is 14 amino acids long. Germline V gene lookup returns CDR1 MNHEY and CDR2 SVGAGI. CDR3: CASRYGTLSYEQYF. Here the CDR3 DNA reads TGTGCCAGCAGATACGGGACACTTTCCTACGAGCAGTACTTC.

The genes are TRBV7-2 and TRBJ1-6; TRBD1 is a possible D gene (5 bases). CDR3 length: 16 amino acids. Deletions cut 5 bases from V and 5 bases from J, with 16 bases between. The germline gives CDR1 SGHTA, CDR2 FQGNSA. The CDR3 here is CASSARPGTNNSPLHF. The CDR3 DNA sequence: TGTGCCAGCAGCGCCCGACCCGGGACTAATAATTCACCCCTCCACTTT.

This clone has just one count. This chain uses TRBV15 with TRBJ2-5, with D possibly being TRBD2 (6 bases). Deletions cut 0 bases from V and 4 bases from J, with 15 bases between. This CDR3 has 16 amino acids. From germline, CDR1 is LNHNV and CDR2 YYDKDF (reference sequence). CDR3 nucleotides: TGTGCCACCAGCAGAGATCCCTGGGGAGGAGGAGAGACCCAGTACTTC. Translation: CATSRDPWGGGETQYF.

The V gene is TRBV6-2 or TRBV6-3, the J gene TRBJ2-7; D uncertain. The CDR3 contains 11 residues. Germline values: CDR1 MNHEY, CDR2 SVGEGT. The V and J ends lost 2 bases and 12 bases respectively, with 11 bases between them. DNA for the CDR3: TGTGCCAGCAGTTACCCCGGCTACCTGTACTTC. Amino acid sequence: CASSYPGYLYF.

This rearrangement joins TRBV4-1 to TRBJ1-2; D gene ambiguous. Trimming took off 4 bases at V and 8 bases at J, with 11 bases between the two ends. The CDR3 sequence is 12 residues long. The germline gives CDR1 MGHRA, CDR2 YSYEKL. CDR3 amino acids: CASSRGGGGYTF. Here the CDR3 DNA reads TGCGCCAGCAGCCGAGGTGGCGGGGGCTACACCTTC.

This clone counts as large (0.1 to 1%). This chain links TRBV14 with TRBJ1-2; D possibly corresponds to TRBD1 (6 bases). There are 14 residues in the CDR3. Germline values: CDR1 SGHDN, CDR2 FVKESK. The V end was cut by 4 bases, the J end by 8 bases, with 17 bases between. Here the CDR3 reads CASSPRWGGEGYTF. Here the CDR3 DNA reads TGTGCCAGCAGCCCCCGCTGGGGGGGCGAAGGCTACACCTTC.

V gene TRBV18 combines with J gene TRBJ2-3; 9 bases line up with TRBD2. The CDR3 consists of 15 residues. Germline CDR1 reads KGHSH; CDR2 reads LQKENI. After removal of 3 bases from V and 1 base from J, the junction contained 2 bases not matched to a gene. DNA for the CDR3: TGTGCCAGCTCACCGTGGACTAGCGGCACAGATACGCAGTATTTT. It encodes CASSPWTSGTDTQYF.

The chain joins TRBV6-1 to TRBJ1-5, with TRBD1 as a possible D gene (5 bases). This CDR3 is 13 amino acids long. Germline V gene data show CDR1 as MNHNS and CDR2 as SASEGT. V dropped 2 bases and J dropped 6 bases, with 8 bases sitting between them. CDR3: CASSESRGQPQHF. The CDR3 nucleotides read TGTGCCAGCAGTGAATCAAGGGGTCAGCCCCAGCATTTT.

The rearrangement links TRBV5-5 to TRBJ2-7, with D tentatively TRBD2 (7 bases). The length of the CDR3 is 14 residues. Germline assignment: CDR1 SGHKS and CDR2 YYEKEE (reference sequence). Trimming stripped 0 bases from V and 4 bases from J, with 11 bases between. The CDR3 nucleotides read TGTGCCAGCAGCTTGGTCAGGGGAGGGTACGAGCAGTACTTC. Translating it yields CASSLVRGGYEQYF. Combining the CDR3 with reference TRBV5-5 and TRBJ2-7 gives the whole variable domain DAGVTQSPTHLIKTRGQQVTLRCSPISGHKSVSWYQQVLGQGPQFIFQYYEKEERGRGNFPDRFSARQFPNYSSELNVNALLLGDSALYLCASSLVRGGYEQYFGPGTRLTVT.

The chain is built from TRBV7-3 and TRBJ1-1; the D gene is possibly TRBD1 (5 bases). This CDR3 has 13 amino acids. V was cut by 8 bases and J by 3 bases, with 13 bases left in between. The germline V gene encodes CDR1 SGHTA and CDR2 FQGTGA. In DNA form, the CDR3 reads TGTGCCAGCCGCAGGGAGGTATACACTGAAGCTTTCTTT. Its translation is CASRREVYTEAFF.

This chain joins TRBV4-3 and TRBJ2-1; the match to TRBD2 covers 8 bases. This CDR3 has 17 residues. The J segment lost 10 bases and the V segment lost 3 bases, leaving 17 bases of the junction unmatched. CDR1 is LGHNA, CDR2 YSLEER, per germline. Here the CDR3 reads CASSHVLAGGNRGEQFF. The CDR3 region has the DNA TGCGCCAGCAGCCACGTCTTGGCGGGAGGTAATCGGGGAGAGCAGTTCTTC.